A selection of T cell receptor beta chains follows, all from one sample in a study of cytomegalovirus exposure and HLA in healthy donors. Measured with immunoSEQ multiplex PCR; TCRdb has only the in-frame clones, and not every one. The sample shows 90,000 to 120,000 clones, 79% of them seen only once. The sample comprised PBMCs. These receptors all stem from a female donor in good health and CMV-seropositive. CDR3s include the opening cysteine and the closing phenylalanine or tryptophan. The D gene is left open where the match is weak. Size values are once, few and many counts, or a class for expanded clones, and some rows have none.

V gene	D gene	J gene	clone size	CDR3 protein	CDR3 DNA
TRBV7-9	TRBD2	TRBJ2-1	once	CSSSASGTSGSAYNEQFF	TGTTCCAGCAGCGCGTCCGGGACTAGCGGGAGTGCCTACAATGAGCAGTTCTTC
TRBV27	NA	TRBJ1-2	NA	CASSLRGNYGYTF	TGTGCCAGCAGTTTAAGAGGCAACTATGGCTACACCTTC
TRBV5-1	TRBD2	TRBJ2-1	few	CASPGTSGGGEQFF	TGCGCCAGCCCCGGGACTAGCGGGGGGGGTGAGCAGTTCTTC
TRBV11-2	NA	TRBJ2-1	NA	CASSFGPSSYNEQFF	TGTGCCAGCAGCTTTGGGCCTTCCTCCTACAATGAGCAGTTCTTC
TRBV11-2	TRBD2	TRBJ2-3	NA	CASSSGSGRTTDTQYF	TGTGCCAGCAGCTCTGGTAGCGGGAGGACCACAGATACGCAGTATTTT
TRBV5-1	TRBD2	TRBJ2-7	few	CASSPVLAGILGEQYF	TGCGCCAGCAGCCCCGTACTAGCGGGGATTTTGGGCGAGCAGTACTTC
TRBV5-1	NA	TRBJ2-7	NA	CASSPHSNSYEQYF	TGCGCCAGCAGCCCCCACTCCAACTCCTACGAGCAGTACTTC
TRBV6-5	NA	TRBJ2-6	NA	CASSVLSGANVLTF	TGTGCCAGCAGTGTACTCTCTGGGGCCAACGTCCTGACTTTC
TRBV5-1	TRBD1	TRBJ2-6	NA	CASSYDSQGAGASGANVLTF	TGCGCCAGCAGCTACGATTCACAGGGGGCTGGCGCGTCAGGGGCCAACGTCCTGACTTTC
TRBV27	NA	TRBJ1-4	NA	CASRDLQGFGEKLFF	TGTGCCAGCAGAGACCTGCAGGGGTTCGGGGAAAAACTGTTTTTT